The 20 T cell receptor beta chains listed next were all sequenced from one sample in a study of T-cell reconstitution after alpha-beta-depleted transplantation in children. A TCRbeta library incorporating unique molecular identifiers was prepared. TCRdb called the PCR reads again in MiXCR, with one record for every CDR3 protein. Among about 640,000 distinct CDR3 sequences listed, roughly 17% were seen once. Here the sequenced sample was PBMCs from the stem cell graft donor, taken from the stem cell graft. All receptors derive from a human donor who donated a stem cell graft to a child with acute myeloid leukemia.

This clonotype appeared many times. The V gene is TRBV6-1, the J gene TRBJ2-1, with D tentatively TRBD2 (6 bases). The CDR3 covers 15 residues. Germline CDR1 and CDR2: MNHNS and SASEGT. V was trimmed by 5 bases and J by 0 bases, leaving 11 bases between them. In DNA form, the CDR3 reads TGTGCCAGCAGTCCAAGGGAGGTCTCCTACAATGAGCAGTTCTTC. It encodes CASSPREVSYNEQFF.

This clonotype was recorded at least ten times. This chain connects TRBV12-3 or TRBV12-4 to TRBJ2-2; D possibly corresponds to TRBD1 (6 bases). The CDR3 length is 12 residues. V was pared by 10 bases and J by 3 bases, with 9 bases between. The CDR3 DNA follows: TGTGCCACTACAGGGTACACCGGGGAGCTGTTTTTT. Translation gives CATTGYTGELFF.

This clonotype has at least ten counts. The chain recombines TRBV29-1 with TRBJ1-2; 9 bases map to TRBD1. Unmatched junction bases numbered 8, after V lost 4 bases and J lost 8 bases. The germline V gene has CDR1 SQVTM and CDR2 ANQGSEA. The CDR3 runs 13 residues. The CDR3 DNA reads TGCAGCGTTGTCAGGACAGGGGTAGAGGGCTACACCTTC. Its translation is CSVVRTGVEGYTF.

J is TRBJ1-1 and V is TRBV27; no clear D. Between the trimmed V and J ends, which lost 3 bases and 0 bases, there was a span of 8 bases. CDR1 MNHEY and CDR2 SMNVEV come from the germline V gene (reference sequence). CDR3 length: 14 residues. CDR3 sequence: CASSFAGVNTEAFF. As DNA, the CDR3 is TGTGCCAGCAGTTTCGCTGGAGTGAACACTGAAGCTTTCTTT.

There are many counts of this clonotype. This chain joins TRBV9 and TRBJ1-1; the D gene is possibly TRBD1 (5 bases). V dropped 3 bases and J dropped 5 bases, with 14 bases sitting between them. The length of the CDR3 is 14 residues. Per germline, CDR1 SGDLS and CDR2 YYNGEE. CDR3 in amino acids: CASSAMGAGTEAFF. The CDR3, as DNA: TGTGCCAGCAGCGCAATGGGCGCAGGGACTGAAGCTTTCTTT.

This clonotype was counted a few times. The junction and the germline gene differ at one end; a read error may be behind it. V and J are TRBV20-1 and TRBJ1-6, with a possible D match to TRBD1 (5 bases). The CDR3 covers 14 residues. Germline-derived CDR1 and CDR2 are DFQATT and SNEGSKA (reference sequence). CDR3 sequence: CSAGDNRLNSALHF. The CDR3 DNA is TGCAGTGCTGGAGATAACAGGCTAAATTCAGCCCTCCACTTT.

This clonotype has a handful of counts. The CDR3 here is CASIPGTSGWGGELFF. CDR3 in DNA: TGTGCCAGCATCCCCGGGACTAGCGGTTGGGGCGGGGAGCTGTTTTTT. V gene TRBV12-3 or TRBV12-4 combines with J gene TRBJ2-2; TRBD2 aligns across 11 bases. The CDR3 totals 16 residues. The V gene end was trimmed by 7 bases and the J gene end by 7 bases; junction bases not matched to a gene: 11.

The rearrangement uses TRBV7-7 and TRBJ2-5, with D perhaps TRBD2 (5 bases). The CDR3 length is 16 residues. V dropped 5 bases and J dropped 5 bases, with 21 bases sitting between them. Looked up from germline, CDR1 is SSHAT and CDR2 is FNYEAQ (reference sequence). CDR3 residues: CASSPRPGQPGETQYF. The CDR3 bases are TGTGCCAGCAGCCCCCGTCCGGGCCAACCGGGGGAGACCCAGTACTTC.

The chain combines TRBV12-3 or TRBV12-4 with TRBJ1-2, with no clear D. V was clipped by 6 bases and J by 5 bases, with 16 bases between them. The CDR3 extends over 14 amino acids. CDR3 region: CASSLETSGYGYTF. The DNA for the CDR3 is TGTGCCAGCAGCCTAGAGACCAGCGGATATGGCTACACCTTC.

This clonotype was counted at least ten times. The rearrangement links TRBV5-1 to TRBJ1-1; D gene unclear. Trimming took off 0 bases at V and 5 bases at J, with 8 bases between the two ends. The CDR3 spans 13 residues. The germline V gene encodes CDR1 SGHRS and CDR2 YFSETQ. In DNA form, the CDR3 reads TGCGCCAGCAGCTTGGCCGCGGGTACTGAAGCTTTCTTT. Protein sequence: CASSLAAGTEAFF.

The chain has TRBV7-2 and TRBJ2-1; D is possibly TRBD2 (6 bases). This CDR3 has 14 residues. The V end was cut by 1 base, the J end by 7 bases, with 11 bases between. CDR1 and CDR2 (germline): SGHTA, FQGNSA. The CDR3 loop is CASSLGPGRNEQFF. The CDR3 coding sequence is TGTGCCAGCAGCTTAGGTCCAGGGAGGAATGAGCAGTTCTTC.

The chain is built from TRBV20-1 and TRBJ1-2; tentatively, D is TRBD1 (6 bases). Germline V gene lookup returns CDR1 DFQATT and CDR2 SNEGSKA (reference sequence). The CDR3 extends over 16 amino acids. The V end was cut by 5 bases, the J end by 8 bases, with 27 bases between. CDR3 sequence reads: CSAPDNNAGAGRGYTF. CDR3 nucleotide sequence: TGCAGTGCTCCCGATAACAACGCAGGGGCTGGGCGAGGCTACACCTTC.

This clonotype was picked up many times. The CDR3 region has the DNA TGCAGCGTTGGACCCACCAGTCTGGGCACAGATACGCAGTATTTT. It specifies CSVGPTSLGTDTQYF. V is TRBV29-1 and J is TRBJ2-3; D is ambiguous. V lost 4 bases to trimming and J lost 1 base, with 15 bases between them. The CDR3 totals 15 residues. CDR1 is SQVTM, CDR2 ANQGSEA, per germline.

This clonotype was recorded at least ten times. The chain joins TRBV29-1 to TRBJ1-2, with 11 bases lining up with TRBD1. The germline CDR1 and CDR2 sequences are SQVTM and ANQGSEA. V was pared by 7 bases and J by 3 bases, with 4 bases of the junction left unmatched. There are 13 residues in the CDR3. CDR3 in amino acids: CSAGDRGDYGYTF. The CDR3 region has the DNA TGCAGCGCAGGGGACAGGGGGGACTATGGCTACACCTTC.

Only a few counts were recorded for this clonotype. This chain links TRBV27 with TRBJ1-5, with unresolved D. This CDR3 comprises 13 residues. Germline V gives CDR1 MNHEY, CDR2 SMNVEV (reference sequence). V lost 1 base and J lost 5, with 6 bases in between. CDR3 sequence: CASSLWRDQPQHF. CDR3 in DNA: TGTGCCAGCAGTTTATGGAGGGATCAGCCCCAGCATTTT.

This clonotype was counted many times. The chain links TRBV10-3 to TRBJ2-1, with D unclear. The CDR3 has 15 residues. Trimming left V 3 bases short and J 3 bases short, with 12 bases between. Germline V gives CDR1 ENHRY, CDR2 SYGVKD. The chain's CDR3 is CAISDEGAYYNEQFF. For the CDR3, the DNA is TGTGCCATCAGTGATGAAGGAGCCTACTACAATGAGCAGTTCTTC.

The sample holds many counts of this clonotype. V usage is TRBV29-1 and J usage is TRBJ1-2, with TRBD1 matching 7 bases. V gave up 6 bases and J gave up 6 bases; unmatched junction bases: 7. Germline V CDR1 and CDR2: SQVTM, ANQGSEA. CDR3 length: 12 residues. CDR3 amino acids: CSVGGQEDGYTF. CDR3 DNA sequence: TGCAGCGTCGGTGGACAGGAGGATGGCTACACCTTC.

The DNA for the CDR3 is TGTGCCAGCAGCAATGGGCCGGAGCATTACGAGCAGTACTTC. Residues: CASSNGPEHYEQYF. This chain joins TRBV7-9 and TRBJ2-7; the D is unclear. The CDR3 has 14 amino acids. V was shortened by 5 bases and J by 4 bases, with 15 bases between the two germline ends. CDR1 is SEHNR and CDR2 is FQNEAQ in the germline V gene (reference sequence).

The rearrangement links TRBV4-3 to TRBJ1-2; D gene ambiguous. The CDR3 runs to 16 residues. CDR1 LGHNA and CDR2 YSLEER come from the germline V gene. V lost 5 bases and J lost 4, with 20 bases in between. CDR3 in amino acids: CASSKGQDSIFYGYTF. The CDR3 nucleotides read TGCGCCAGCAGCAAGGGCCAGGACTCAATCTTCTATGGCTACACCTTC.

This clonotype showed up many times. The chain is built from TRBV20-1 and TRBJ1-4, with D possibly matching TRBD1 (5 bases). The germline V gene has CDR1 DFQATT and CDR2 SNEGSKA (reference sequence). The CDR3 consists of 16 residues. The V and J ends lost 3 bases and 3 bases respectively, with 17 bases between them. The CDR3 DNA sequence: TGCAGTGCTAGTCGACAGTTCAACGGACCTAATGAAAAACTGTTTTTT. It codes for CSASRQFNGPNEKLFF.